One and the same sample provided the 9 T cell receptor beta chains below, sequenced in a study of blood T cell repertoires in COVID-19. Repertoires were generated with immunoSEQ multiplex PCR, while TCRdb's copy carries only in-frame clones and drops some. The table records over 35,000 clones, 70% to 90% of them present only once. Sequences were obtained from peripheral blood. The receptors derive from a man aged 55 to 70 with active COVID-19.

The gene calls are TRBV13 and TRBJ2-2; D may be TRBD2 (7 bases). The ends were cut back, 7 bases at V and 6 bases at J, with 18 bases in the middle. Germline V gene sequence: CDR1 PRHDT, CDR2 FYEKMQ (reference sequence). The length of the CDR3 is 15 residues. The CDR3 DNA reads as TGTGCCAGCACCCCGGGGGCGGGAGTAGCCGGGGAGCTGTTTTTT. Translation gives CASTPGAGVAGELFF.

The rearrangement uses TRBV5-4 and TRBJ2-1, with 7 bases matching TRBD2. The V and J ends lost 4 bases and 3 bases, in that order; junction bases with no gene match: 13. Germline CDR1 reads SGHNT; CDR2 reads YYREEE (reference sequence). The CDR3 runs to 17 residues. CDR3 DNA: TGTGCCAGCAGCGGGGGGGATCCCGGGGTTTTCTACAATGAGCAGTTCTTC. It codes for CASSGGDPGVFYNEQFF.

The CDR3 DNA reads TGTGCCAGCAGTCCCCCGGAGGAGGGAGAGACCCAGTACTTC. This sequence encodes CASSPPEEGETQYF. The V and J genes are TRBV28 and TRBJ2-5, with D possibly being TRBD2 (6 bases). The CDR3 length is 14 residues. CDR1 is MDHEN, CDR2 SYDVKM, per germline. Trimming took 5 bases from V and 4 from J, leaving 14 bases between them.

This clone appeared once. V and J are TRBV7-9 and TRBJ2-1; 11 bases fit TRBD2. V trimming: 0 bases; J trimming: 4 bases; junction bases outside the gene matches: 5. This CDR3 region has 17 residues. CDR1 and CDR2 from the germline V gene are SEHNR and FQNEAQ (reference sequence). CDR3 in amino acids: CASSLALAGDGYNEQFF. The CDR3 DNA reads TGTGCCAGCAGCTTAGCACTAGCGGGAGACGGGTACAATGAGCAGTTCTTC.

CDR3 protein: CASSSTGNSPLHF. In DNA form, the CDR3 reads TGTGCCAGCAGTTCGACAGGGAATTCACCCCTCCACTTT. The rearrangement links TRBV28 to TRBJ1-6, with 7 bases that match TRBD1. J lost 7 bases, V lost 4 bases, and 1 base had no gene match. CDR1 is MDHEN, CDR2 SYDVKM, per germline. The CDR3 loop spans 13 amino acids.

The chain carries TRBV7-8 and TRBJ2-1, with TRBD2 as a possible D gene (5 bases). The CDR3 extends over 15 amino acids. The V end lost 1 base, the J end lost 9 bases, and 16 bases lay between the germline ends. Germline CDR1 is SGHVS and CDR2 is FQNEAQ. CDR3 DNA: TGTGCCAGCAGCTTAGATACTAGTATTGGCACTGAGCAGTTCTTC. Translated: CASSLDTSIGTEQFF.

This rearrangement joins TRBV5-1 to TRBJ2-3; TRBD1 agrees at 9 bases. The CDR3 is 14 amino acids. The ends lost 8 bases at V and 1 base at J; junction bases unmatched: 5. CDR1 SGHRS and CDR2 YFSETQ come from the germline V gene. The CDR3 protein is CASSQGAGTDTQYF. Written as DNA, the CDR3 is TGCGCCAGTTCACAGGGGGCCGGCACAGATACGCAGTATTTT.

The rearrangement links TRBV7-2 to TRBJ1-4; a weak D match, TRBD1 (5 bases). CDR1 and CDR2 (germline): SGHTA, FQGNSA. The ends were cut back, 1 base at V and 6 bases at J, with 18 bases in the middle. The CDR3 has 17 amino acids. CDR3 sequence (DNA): TGTGCCAGCAGCTTAGATTTGACCGGTTGGGGGGATGAAAAACTGTTTTTT. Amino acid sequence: CASSLDLTGWGDEKLFF. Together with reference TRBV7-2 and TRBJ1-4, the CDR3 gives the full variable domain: GAGVSQSPSNKVTEKGKDVELRCDPISGHTALYWYRQSLGQGLEFLIYFQGNSAPDKSGLPSDRFSAERTGGSVSTLTIQRTQQEDSAVYLCASSLDLTGWGDEKLFFGSGTQLSVL.

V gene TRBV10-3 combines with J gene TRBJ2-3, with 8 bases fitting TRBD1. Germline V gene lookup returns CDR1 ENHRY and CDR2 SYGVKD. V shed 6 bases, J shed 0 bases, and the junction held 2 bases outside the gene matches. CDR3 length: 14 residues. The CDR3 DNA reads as TGTGCCATCAGGGACAGGGCTAGCACAGATACGCAGTATTTT. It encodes CAIRDRASTDTQYF.